The 20 T cell receptor beta chains given below trace back to one sample, sequenced in a study of blood T cell repertoires in COVID-19. Assay used: immunoSEQ multiplex PCR; TCRdb lists only in-frame clones, some missing. In the table there are 120,000 or so clones, around 80% of which are singletons. The sequenced sample consisted of peripheral blood. All receptors derive from a man in his 60s with active or convalescent COVID-19.

The chain is built from TRBV2 and TRBJ1-2; D is perhaps TRBD1 (6 bases). V lost 7 bases to trimming and J lost 1 base, with 7 bases between them. The CDR3 contains 12 residues. Germline-derived CDR1 and CDR2 are SNHLY and FYNNEI. The chain's CDR3 is CASKGDNYGYTF. CDR3 bases: TGTGCCAGCAAGGGGGATAACTATGGCTACACCTTC. The variable domain in full, with the rest retrieved from reference TRBV2 and TRBJ1-2, is EPEVTQTPSHQVTQMGQEVILRCVPISNHLYFYWYRQILGQKVEFLVSFYNNEISEKSEIFDDQFSVERPDGSNFTLKIRSTKLEDSAMYFCASKGDNYGYTFGSGTRLTVV.

The chain recombines TRBV28 with TRBJ2-7, with 9 nucleotides matching TRBD2. Looked up from germline, CDR1 is MDHEN and CDR2 is SYDVKM. The CDR3 totals 15 residues. V lost 6 bases, J lost 7 bases, and 13 bases stayed unmatched. The CDR3 loop is CASRRAGGSSEEQYF. The CDR3 DNA reads TGTGCCAGCAGGCGGGCGGGAGGGTCTTCGGAAGAGCAGTACTTC.

The chain is built from TRBV20-1 and TRBJ2-5; the D gene is possibly TRBD1 (5 bases). V lost 7 bases to trimming and J lost 2 bases, with 8 bases between them. The CDR3 has 11 amino acids. Germline CDR1 reads DFQATT; CDR2 reads SNEGSKA (reference sequence). The CDR3 loop is CSGHRQETQYF. CDR3 in DNA: TGCAGTGGGCACAGGCAAGAGACCCAGTACTTC.

V is TRBV4-3 and J is TRBJ2-7; maybe TRBD2 (7 bases). The germline V gene has CDR1 LGHNA and CDR2 YSLEER. V was cut by 0 bases and J by 6 bases, with 12 bases left in between. This CDR3 contains 14 residues. The CDR3 DNA sequence: TGCGCCAGCAGCCAAGATTGGCGGGGGCGCGAGCAGTACTTC. This translates into CASSQDWRGREQYF.

J is TRBJ2-7 and V is TRBV21-1; the listed D gene, TRBD1, was not tested against the DNA. TRBV21-1 is a pseudogene locus. There are 16 residues in the CDR3. DNA of the CDR3: TGTGCCAGCAGCCAAAAAGGACAGGAAAACCCCTACGAGCAGTACTTC. Its translation: CASSQKGQENPYEQYF.

The rearrangement uses TRBV4-3 and TRBJ2-3; D is perhaps TRBD1 (5 bases). Trimming left V 1 base short and J 0 bases short, with 11 bases between. The CDR3 covers 16 residues. Germline-derived CDR1 and CDR2 are LGHNA and YSLEER. The CDR3 here is CASSQGGQQSTDTQYF. CDR3 sequence (DNA): TGCGCCAGCAGCCAAGGCGGACAACAAAGCACAGATACGCAGTATTTT.

The rearrangement uses TRBV11-2 and TRBJ1-2; no clear D. The V end was cut by 1 base, the J end by 6 bases, with 9 bases between. The germline CDR1 and CDR2 sequences are SGHAT and FQNNGV. The CDR3 has 13 residues. This CDR3 reads CASSLGLSHGYTF. The CDR3 bases are TGTGCCAGCAGCTTAGGTCTCTCTCATGGCTACACCTTC.

V and J are TRBV18 and TRBJ1-1, with D possibly being TRBD1 (6 bases). Trimming pared 3 bases from V and 0 bases from J, leaving 20 bases between. Germline V gene data show CDR1 as KGHSH and CDR2 as LQKENI. CDR3 size: 18 residues. DNA for the CDR3: TGTGCCAGCTCACCCAACACAGGGTCTCCCCTAATGAACACTGAAGCTTTCTTT. This gives the protein CASSPNTGSPLMNTEAFF.

The count of this clone is one. The V gene is TRBV29-1, the J gene TRBJ1-2; D is uncertain. The length of the CDR3 is 10 residues. The ends were cut back, 8 bases at V and 6 bases at J, with 10 bases in the middle. In germline, CDR1 is SQVTM, CDR2 ANQGSEA. The CDR3, as DNA: TGCAGCACCGAACATAATGGCTACACCTTC. Translating it yields CSTEHNGYTF. Combining the CDR3 with reference TRBV29-1 and TRBJ1-2 gives the whole variable domain SAVISQKPSRDICQRGTSLTIQCQVDSQVTMMFWYRQQPGQSLTLIATANQGSEATYESGFVIDKFPISRPNLTFSTLTVSNMSPEDSSIYLCSTEHNGYTFGSGTRLTVV.

The chain carries TRBV5-1 and TRBJ2-1; 10 nucleotides line up with TRBD2. Germline CDR1 and CDR2: SGHRS and YFSETQ. The CDR3 sequence is 16 residues long. The V gene end was trimmed by 4 bases and the J gene end by 0 bases; junction bases not matched to a gene: 4. The CDR3 coding sequence is TGCGCCAGCAGCCCCGTAGCGGGGGGCTCCTACAATGAGCAGTTCTTC. It encodes CASSPVAGGSYNEQFF.

This chain joins TRBV27 and TRBJ1-2; 7 bases fit TRBD1. The junction had 4 bases not matched to a gene; V was cut back by 3 bases and J by 3 bases. The CDR3 runs 14 residues. CDR1 is MNHEY and CDR2 is SMNVEV in the germline V gene (reference sequence). The CDR3 sequence is CASSLTGFDYGYTF. In DNA, the CDR3 is TGTGCCAGCAGTTTGACAGGGTTTGACTATGGCTACACCTTC.

CDR3 in amino acids: CASSLREGTYNEQFF. The CDR3 bases are TGTGCCAGCAGCTTGAGAGAGGGAACCTACAATGAGCAGTTCTTC. V is TRBV5-6 and J is TRBJ2-1; possibly TRBD2 for D (5 bases). Trimming pared 1 base from V and 2 bases from J, leaving 10 bases between. The CDR3 consists of 15 residues. The germline V gene has CDR1 SGHDT and CDR2 YYEEEE.

This clone was found a few times. The chain has TRBV4-3 and TRBJ1-5; D may be TRBD1 (5 bases). The V end lost 4 bases, the J end lost 9 bases, and 13 bases lay between the germline ends. There are 13 residues in the CDR3. Per germline, CDR1 LGHNA and CDR2 YSLEER. The CDR3 sequence: CASSRNFGGPQHF. The CDR3, as DNA: TGCGCCAGCAGCCGGAATTTCGGGGGGCCCCAGCATTTT.

The chain uses TRBV18 and TRBJ1-5; D is perhaps TRBD1 (5 bases). Germline CDR1 KGHSH, CDR2 LQKENI. This CDR3 has 15 amino acids. V lost 2 bases and J lost 4, with 12 bases in between. DNA of the CDR3: TGTGCCAGCTCACCATCCCAGGGTGGTAATCAGCCCCAGCATTTT. Translating gives CASSPSQGGNQPQHF.

The chain is built from TRBV27 and TRBJ1-6, with 12 bases lining up with TRBD1. CDR3 size: 17 residues. CDR1 and CDR2 (germline): MNHEY, SMNVEV (reference sequence). Unmatched junction bases numbered 9, after V lost 2 bases and J lost 10 bases. The CDR3 is CASSLRGQGARRSPLHF. CDR3 sequence (DNA): TGTGCCAGCAGTTTAAGGGGACAGGGGGCACGTCGCTCACCCCTCCACTTT.

As concerns this clone: Other nucleotide sequences in the sample specify the same CDR3. This chain joins TRBV7-9 and TRBJ2-3, with no clear D. Germline V gene lookup returns CDR1 SEHNR and CDR2 FQNEAQ (reference sequence). Trimming removed 5 bases at V and 6 bases at J, with 9 bases between. The CDR3 is 12 amino acids. This CDR3 is CASSPLSDTQYF. CDR3 coding DNA: TGTGCCAGCAGCCCTCTCTCTGATACGCAGTATTTT. Full variable domain (remainder filled in from reference TRBV7-9 and TRBJ2-3): DTGVSQNPRHKITKRGQNVTFRCDPISEHNRLYWYRQTLGQGPEFLTYFQNEAQLEKSRLLSDRFSAERPKGSFSTLEIQRTEQGDSAMYLCASSPLSDTQYFGPGTRLTVL.

The chain links TRBV6-2 or TRBV6-3 to TRBJ2-1; 14 nucleotides agree with TRBD2. V dropped 0 bases and J dropped 0; count of bases not matched to a gene: 4. The CDR3 runs to 19 residues. Germline CDR1 MNHEY, CDR2 SVGEGT. This CDR3 is CASSYSGLAGGSSYNEQFF. CDR3 nucleotide sequence: TGTGCCAGCAGTTACTCTGGACTAGCGGGAGGTAGCTCCTACAATGAGCAGTTCTTC.

The rearrangement links TRBV30 to TRBJ1-4, with a weak D call TRBD1 (5 bases). The CDR3 contains 16 residues. The ends were cut back, 3 bases at V and 13 bases at J, with 27 bases in the middle. Germline values: CDR1 GTSNPN, CDR2 SVGIG (reference sequence). The CDR3 reads CAWSPSRTRKELRLFF. CDR3 DNA sequence: TGTGCCTGGAGCCCCTCGCGGACAAGAAAGGAGTTAAGACTGTTTTTT.

This chain joins TRBV2 and TRBJ2-5, with D perhaps matching TRBD2 (5 bases). V lost 5 bases and J 5 bases, leaving 9 bases between the germline ends. Per the germline V gene, CDR1 is SNHLY and CDR2 is FYNNEI. This CDR3 has 12 residues. The CDR3 is CASSRRRETQYF. In nucleotides, the CDR3 is TGTGCCAGCAGTCGCCGGAGGGAGACCCAGTACTTC.

This chain uses TRBV2 with TRBJ2-5; a possible D gene is TRBD1 (5 bases). There are 15 residues in the CDR3. The germline V gene has CDR1 SNHLY and CDR2 FYNNEI. V lost 3 bases and J lost 11, with 22 bases in between. The chain's CDR3 is CASSDDADSSRAQYF. CDR3 sequence (DNA): TGTGCCAGCAGTGATGATGCCGACTCCTCCAGGGCGCAGTACTTC.